The text below deals with one TCR beta chain. What it binds is not known. Unique molecular identifiers were incorporated into the prepared TCRbeta library. TCRdb re-called the PCR reads with MiXCR, one entry per CDR3 protein. The sample holds 200,000 to 300,000 distinct CDR3 sequences, more than 20% seen once. The CDR3 sequence is 16 residues long. With 7 bases clipped from V and 5 bases from J, the junction kept 9 bases outside the gene matches. Germline V gene data show CDR1 as MDHEN and CDR2 as SYDVKM. This specimen belongs to a study of T-cell reconstitution after alpha-beta-depleted transplantation in children. Whole-study results and caveats: Newly generated T cells supplied most T-cell counts and diversity one year post-transplant.

The chain uses TRBV28 and TRBJ2-5; 14 bases are a match to TRBD2. The receptor was isolated from a female patient aged 2-9 years who had a stem cell transplant for congenital amegakaryocytic thrombocytopenia, so the T cells may come from the graft donor. This specimen consisted of PBMCs, mostly from graft donor cells, obtained 360 days after TCRalphabeta/CD19-depleted stem cell transplant. CDR3 residues: CASTPGLAGAGETQYF. The CDR3 DNA reads TGTGCCAGCACCCCGGGACTAGCGGGAGCGGGGGAGACCCAGTACTTC.